This is a list of T cell receptor beta chains from one sample in a study of glioma-infiltrating T cells. TCRdb passed the multiplex PCR reads through MiXCR, listing each CDR3 protein once. Of approximately 10,000 distinct CDR3 sequences in the sample, 56% were seen once. Sequencing was done on a sample of glioma tissue, nonneoplastic brain tissue, or PBMCs (not recorded which). The receptors stem from a human donor with low-grade glioma or glioblastoma, undergoing nonglioma brain surgery, or in good health (not recorded which). CDR3s leave out the opening cysteine and the closing phenylalanine or tryptophan. Each record gives: V gene, CDR3 protein.

>TRBV7-9
ASSLGQGHEKLF
>TRBV15
AASSRPRGNTEAF
>TRBV5-6
ASRPLGTGSGNEQF
>TRBV20-1
SAGRQVGYEQY
>TRBV6-2/TRBV6-3
ASRDSEGEKLF
>TRBV7-9
ASSSMTSLLHNEQF
>TRBV6-6
ASSYPAGRQY
>TRBV29-1
SVTGIVARADTQY
>TRBV18
ASSPKGATDTEAF
>TRBV28
ASRPPGGVTEAF
>TRBV18
ASSPTTDLRGTEAF
>TRBV2
AGRATSSKDTQY
>TRBV20-1
SARDVAEAF
>TRBV27
ASSLAVGRGLNEKLS
>TRBV28
ASSPQGQISGHQH
>TRBV4-1
PSSQRPSRTGSYEQY
>TRBV20-1
SARGLASSYEQF
>TRBV19
ATKGTGVFNQPQH
>TRBV20-1
SELAGGEIEQY
>TRBV6-6
ASKGLEGVSYNEQF
>TRBV2
ASSEFPGTIGQPQH
>TRBV20-1
SASSGMVDIPHYGYT
>TRBV29-1
SVDSASGSYNEQF
>TRBV28
ASSFGTSGHNEQF
>TRBV20-1
SAPTEEVNTEDF
>TRBV5-1
ASSLATGGQEVYT
>TRBV6-1
ASKSKTTGLDEQY
>TRBV4-1
ASTRGTSGYYNEQF
>TRBV18
ASSPRGGLDPEQY
>TRBV5-4
ALSLFGQISEKLF
>TRBV29-1
SVARAGEQY
>TRBV5-4
DSSLSGGTQEIQY
>TRBV14
ASSKIDSGFYEQY
>TRBV20-1
SARPRVESGNEQF
>TRBV7-9
ASSLGLAGNEQF
>TRBV7-9
ASSLSTSYDQY
>TRBV18
ASSVAGVGSADEQF
>TRBV4-2
ASRSSGSKDTQY
>TRBV28
ASSLFRGPNQPQH
>TRBV2
ASFSGSSYNEQF
>TRBV9
ASSLTPGGTNEKLF
>TRBV7-2
ASSLVGGRPQVEQF
>TRBV20-1
SARDNVVSGTTDTQY
>TRBV2
ASTGTSGRHEQF
>TRBV6-1
ASSLVVSGNTIY
>TRBV5-1
ASSEGPQAYDQY
>TRBV11-1
ASSPQIARGTVAF
>TRBV20-1
SWAQFGGAYEQF
>TRBV2
ASSSGVSVGGTQY
>TRBV19
ASRDDSLNQPQH
>TRBV24-1
ATSDGLAAYTDTQY
>TRBV29-1
SVASHRVSSYNEQF
>TRBV14
ASIPISVTRTGELF
>TRBV4-1
ASTQDQSVHNEQF
>TRBV10-1
ASRGLAGINEQY
>TRBV20-1
SAREDRRNEPF
>TRBV7-9
ASSLGGRAIEKF
>TRBV12-3/TRBV12-4
ASTFRTGDTGELF